This T cell receptor (beta chain) was identified in a study of T cell changes during pregnancy in multiple sclerosis. Clones were sequenced by immunoSEQ multiplex PCR, and TCRdb holds only the in-frame ones, with some missing. The profile shows 75,000 to 95,000 clones, around 93% of them singletons. The ends were cut back, 6 bases at V and 5 bases at J, with 10 bases in the middle. The CDR3 is 12 residues long. Germline CDR1 reads SEHNR; CDR2 reads FQNEAQ (reference sequence). The sequence derives from a female donor with multiple sclerosis, enrolled in a pregnancy study. The specimen comprised peripheral blood, sampled before pregnancy. The J gene is TRBJ1-2, the V gene TRBV7-9; D gene ambiguous. The CDR3 loop is CASREGGYGYTF. Here the CDR3 DNA reads TGTGCCAGCAGGGAGGGAGGATATGGCTACACCTTC.